Given below is one T cell receptor (beta chain) in context. Its antigen remains undetermined. Base qualities were left out, and no much larger clone turns up one base away. The data were taken from a study of T cell responses to AZD1222 COVID-19 vaccine (dated by TCRdb to the early 2020s). Study-wide context: AZD1222 recipients given second doses at about 4 weeks or at about 12 weeks were pooled, since spike-specific TCR depth and breadth were not found to differ between the two schedules. Trial participants were enrolled by age into subgroups of 18-55, 56-69 and 70-plus years, and 148, 28 and 57 TCR-sequenced participants, respectively, were included in these subgroups. TCR sequencing covered 233 trial participants: nearly 210 given two doses of AZD1222 and about 26 given two doses of MenACWY control vaccine.

Points the paper makes about the study in general: After two AZD1222 doses, both the breadth and the depth of spike-specific TCRs were significantly higher than at day 0 and than in MenACWY recipients. Reportedly, close to half of the unique spike-specific TCRs recognized epitopes lying outside the regions that are mutated in the B.1.351 and B.1.1.7 variants. Because no day 14 peak-response samples were available, repertoires were characterized only after the peak T cell response. Participants were mostly white British and included more females than males, and it was suggested by the authors that clonal diversity may have been underestimated. Vaccine-associated CD4 TCRs spanned the whole spike protein, with dominant responses in regions 160-218 and 743-854. Conclusions about previously exposed vaccinees are limited because only 5 or 6 AZD1222 recipients were SARS-CoV-2 seropositive at baseline. The 56-69-year group was small, and its depth increase did not reach significance, likely because of low power.

In the paper's terms, the time point label means: baseline before first vaccination. The vaccinee samples were drawn from two UK trials, COV001 and COV002, one of which was a single-blind randomized controlled phase 2/3 trial testing AZD1222 (ChAdOx1 nCoV-19) in healthy adults. For TCRbeta chain sequencing, PBMC samples from trial participants were taken at day 0 and at day 28 after the second dose. The CDR3 regions of human TCRbeta chains were analyzed by immunosequencing. The original methods were these. Repertoire TCRs were matched against a reference library of SARS-CoV-2-specific TCRs generated with the MIRA antigen-specificity platform. Breadth meant the fraction of unique TCRs that were SARS-CoV-2-associated, whereas depth meant the fraction of total T cells that were SARS-CoV-2-associated. Using the MIRA data, each spike-specific TCR was mapped to the spike region that the TCR reacts to and placed in a CD4 or CD8 class. Log10-transformed breadth and depth values were compared by one-way ANOVA with Sidak's multiple comparisons tests. TCRdb limited this immuneACCESS table to in-frame rearrangements with V and J called. A share of clones is missing; checked studies link under half to unresolved V genes, and the rest is unexplained. That table gives V, J and clone size, and the DNA gave D and trimming. The sample table shows 140,000 to 150,000 clones, and under 95% are seen once. The ten largest account for 1.5% to 2% of the sample.

In the germline V gene, CDR1 corresponds to SGHNT and CDR2 to YENEEA. Counted from cysteine to phenylalanine, this CDR3 has 15 amino acids. Just the 45-base CDR3 DNA is kept, in frame starting at base 1. Trimming removed 0 bases from V and 1 base from J, leaving 10 bases between the germline ends. The receptor chain draws on TRBV11-3 and TRBJ2-7, with TRBD1 as a weak D call on 6 bases. This sequence was found in an adult in good health. The material was peripheral blood, obtained on day 0 of AZD1222 vaccination. The CDR3 reads as follows: CASSLDTGTSYEQYF. The DNA is TGTGCCAGCAGCTTAGATACCGGGACATCCTACGAGCAGTACTTC.